This TCR beta chain was captured by sequencing in a study of shared clonotypes between healthy human individuals. Across the study: The composition of the donors was two women and a few men aged 18 to 49. General study points: A reduction in generation probabilities was seen for non-shared clonotypes relative to those shared by all four donors. The sole specimen, blood, was sampled, and tissue repertoires likely differ.

This clone was seen just once. The antigen is undetermined. Naive CD8 populations comprised CD45RO-negative cells positively selected for CCR7, excluding terminally differentiated effector memory CD45RA+ cells. Profiling relied on immunoSEQ multiplex PCR, and the TCRdb table lists in-frame clones only, not all of them. Among about 870,000 clones listed, 80% to 95% were seen once. V gave up 2 bases and J gave up 4 bases, with 10 bases separating them. The germline gives CDR1 SGHNT, CDR2 YYREEE (reference sequence). This CDR3 is 13 amino acids long. The receptor was isolated from a man aged 25-45 years in good health. Sequencing was done on a sample of naive CD8+ T cells sorted from blood. The V gene is TRBV5-4, the J gene TRBJ2-7, with D perhaps assigned TRBD1 or TRBD2 (7 bases each). CDR3 region: CASSFQGGYEQYF. The CDR3, as DNA: TGTGCCAGCAGCTTCCAGGGGGGGTACGAGCAGTACTTC.